This T cell receptor (beta chain) is from a study of long-term antiretroviral therapy in people with HIV. Sequencing used immunoSEQ v3.0 at survey level. Using immunoSEQ multiplex PCR, the repertoire was profiled, and TCRdb retains in-frame clones only, with some absent. The sample contains 15,000 to 20,000 clones, around 74% of which appear only once. Study observations and caveats: Despite increasing after ART, diversity remained lower than that of transplant donor controls. In HIV, the repertoires covered a tighter span of CDR3 lengths than in controls.

CDR1 is MNHNY, CDR2 SVGAGI, per germline (reference sequence). This CDR3 is built from 14 residues. The trim removed 5 bases at V and 5 bases at J, leaving 7 bases unmatched. Treated in the United States were all of the participants with HIV. A note on this clone: What it binds is unknown.

This sample comprised unsorted PBMCs, obtained less than 2.2 years before starting antiretroviral therapy. The sequence was collected from a man under 40 with HIV. The chain uses TRBV6-6 and TRBJ2-7, with TRBD1 identical over 9 bases. CDR3: CASSQQGALNEQYF. CDR3 DNA sequence: TGTGCCAGCAGTCAACAGGGGGCGCTAAACGAGCAGTACTTC.